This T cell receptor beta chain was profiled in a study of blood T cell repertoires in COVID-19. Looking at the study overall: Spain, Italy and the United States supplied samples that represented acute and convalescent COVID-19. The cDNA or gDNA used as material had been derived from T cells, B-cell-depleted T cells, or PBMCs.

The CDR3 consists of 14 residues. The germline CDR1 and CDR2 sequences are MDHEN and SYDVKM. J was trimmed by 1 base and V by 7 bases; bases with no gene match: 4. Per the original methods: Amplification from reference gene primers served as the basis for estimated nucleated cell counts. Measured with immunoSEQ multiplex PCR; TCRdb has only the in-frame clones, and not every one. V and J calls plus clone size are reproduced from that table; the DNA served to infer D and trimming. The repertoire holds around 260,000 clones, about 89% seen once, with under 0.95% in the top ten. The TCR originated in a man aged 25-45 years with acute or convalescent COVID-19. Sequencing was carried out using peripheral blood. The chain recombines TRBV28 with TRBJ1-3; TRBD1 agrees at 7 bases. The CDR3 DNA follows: TGTGCCAGCACTCCAGGGGGGTCTGGAAACACCATATATTTT. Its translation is CASTPGGSGNTIYF.